This TCR beta chain was profiled in a study of cytomegalovirus exposure and HLA in healthy donors. J lost 2 bases, V lost 8 bases, and 5 bases had no gene match. This CDR3 region has 14 residues. CDR1 and CDR2 (germline): WNHNN, SYGVQD (reference sequence). The PCR made use of 60 Vbeta and 13 Jbeta primers. The data were produced by immunoSEQ multiplex PCR, yet TCRdb's version contains in-frame clones alone and is incomplete. This sample yields 160,000 or so clones, of which 87% are seen a single time; approximately 0.85% belongs to the top ten. This clone was recorded once. The chain couples TRBV10-1 to TRBJ2-3; 9 bases map to TRBD1. The TCR was taken from a woman younger than 45 in good health and CMV-seronegative. Sequencing was performed on PBMCs. The CDR3 coding sequence is TGCGCCAGCGGCGGGACAGGGCCCACAGATACGCAGTATTTT. Residues: CASGGTGPTDTQYF.